Only a few counts were recorded for the clone carrying this T cell receptor beta chain. Germline V gene data show CDR1 as ENHRY and CDR2 as SYGVKD. Trimming shortened V by 3 bases and J by 0 bases, and 6 bases separated the two germline ends. CDR3 length: 14 residues. The sample belongs to a study of T cell repertoires in cytomegalovirus infection. TCRdb independently ran MiXCR on the reads; one entry per CDR3 protein. Altogether about 180,000 distinct CDR3 sequences are present, around an eighth being singletons, with the ten largest covering 27%. The chain joins TRBV10-3 to TRBJ1-3; D ambiguous. This clonotype originated in a human donor in good health (CMV status not recorded). Some clones in this sample may be carry-over from other donors' samples. The sequenced sample was PBMCs. CDR3 coding DNA: TGTGCCATCAGTGAATCCGCCTCTGGAAACACCATATATTTT. Encoded protein: CAISESASGNTIYF.